Below, 10 T cell receptor beta chains from the same sample are listed, as sequenced in a study of blood T cell repertoires in COVID-19. The method was immunoSEQ multiplex PCR; TCRdb's version includes in-frame clones alone and lacks a portion of them. The sample shows 130,000 to 150,000 clones, around 79% of them seen only once. Sequencing input: peripheral blood. The receptor source for this set is a woman between 65 and 79 years old with COVID-19, enrolled during active disease.

This sequence joins TRBV19 and TRBJ2-3; D is possibly TRBD2 (6 bases). CDR1 is LNHDA, CDR2 SQIVND, per germline (reference sequence). The CDR3 runs to 16 residues. V lost 5 bases to trimming and J lost 6 bases, with 21 bases between them. CDR3 protein: CASSGSRRGAGDTQYF. The CDR3 bases are TGTGCCAGTAGTGGCTCCAGGCGCGGGGCAGGGGATACGCAGTATTTT.

The chain has TRBV5-1 and TRBJ1-4; TRBD1 might be the D (5 bases). V was cut by 4 bases and J by 4 bases, with 14 bases left in between. Germline V lookup: CDR1 SGHRS, CDR2 YFSETQ. The CDR3 is 15 residues long. The CDR3 DNA reads TGCGCCAGCAGCCCGGCGGGGGGGGGTAATGAAAAACTGTTTTTT. It codes for CASSPAGGGNEKLFF.

The genes are TRBV7-3 and TRBJ2-5, with 8 bases matching TRBD2. This CDR3 region has 15 residues. Germline V gene lookup returns CDR1 SGHTA and CDR2 FQGTGA. Trimming cost V 5 bases and J 2 bases; bases outside gene matches: 7. The CDR3 sequence is CASSLHPGGQETQYF. The CDR3 region has the DNA TGTGCCAGCAGCCTCCACCCGGGGGGGCAAGAGACCCAGTACTTC.

This chain uses TRBV12-3 or TRBV12-4 with TRBJ1-3; D unresolved. The CDR3 has 12 residues. The V and J ends lost 6 bases and 7 bases respectively, with 10 bases between them. The CDR3 coding sequence is TGTGCCAGCAGCAGGTATATCAACACCATATATTTT. Translation gives CASSRYINTIYF.

The count of this clone is one. V and J are TRBV4-1 and TRBJ2-1, with 11 bases lining up with TRBD2. Germline loops: CDR1 MGHRA, CDR2 YSYEKL. V gave up 1 base and J gave up 15 bases; unmatched junction bases: 14. The CDR3 length is 16 residues. The CDR3 loop is CASSQGVGLAGLPWFF. Here the CDR3 DNA reads TGCGCCAGCAGCCAAGGTGTAGGACTAGCGGGCCTCCCCTGGTTCTTC.

The rearrangement links TRBV9 to TRBJ2-5; 8 nucleotides line up with TRBD2. V trimming: 4 bases; J trimming: 5 bases; junction bases outside the gene matches: 13. Germline CDR1 and CDR2: SGDLS and YYNGEE. The CDR3 totals 16 residues. In nucleotides, the CDR3 is TGTGCCAGCAGCCCCCATCGGGCGGGGGGTACCGAGACCCAGTACTTC. It translates to CASSPHRAGGTETQYF.

The chain links TRBV2 to TRBJ2-1; TRBD2 agrees at 7 bases. This CDR3 comprises 12 residues. V gave up 7 bases and J gave up 15 bases; unmatched junction bases: 12. Germline CDR1 reads SNHLY; CDR2 reads FYNNEI. CDR3 loop: CASKPTGPGGFF. CDR3 sequence (DNA): TGTGCCAGCAAACCGACCGGGCCGGGGGGGTTCTTC.

The chain is built from TRBV10-3 and TRBJ2-2; 7 bases align to TRBD1. The CDR3 sequence is 16 residues long. From germline, CDR1 is ENHRY and CDR2 SYGVKD. J lost 4 bases, V lost 0 bases, and 5 bases had no gene match. Here the CDR3 DNA reads TGTGCCATCAGTGAGTCACGGGCAGGGGGCACCGGGGAGCTGTTTTTT. Its protein product is CAISESRAGGTGELFF.

V gene TRBV29-1 combines with J gene TRBJ1-1; 7 positions match TRBD1. The germline V gene encodes CDR1 SQVTM and CDR2 ANQGSEA. J lost 6 bases, V lost 3 bases, and 1 base had no gene match. The CDR3 is 11 residues long. CDR3 region: CSVDRGSEAFF. In DNA form, the CDR3 reads TGCAGCGTTGACAGGGGGTCTGAAGCTTTCTTT.

The sample holds a few counts of this clone. The rearrangement joins TRBV6-2 or TRBV6-3 to TRBJ2-7; the D gene is possibly TRBD1 (5 bases). Trimming removed 5 bases from V and 3 bases from J, with 11 bases in between. CDR3 length: 13 amino acids. CDR1 and CDR2 from the germline V gene are MNHEY and SVGEGT. The CDR3 DNA reads TGTGCCAGCAGTGAGGACAACTACTACGAGCAGTACTTC. It specifies CASSEDNYYEQYF.